The rows below give T cell receptor beta chains drawn from one sample of a study of T cells in Graves' hyperthyroidism and ophthalmopathy. A single record per CDR3 protein comes from TCRdb applying MiXCR to the multiplex PCR reads. Of around 500,000 distinct CDR3 sequences in the sample, 15% to 20% were seen once. Sequenced: blood. The receptors were sampled from a woman under 40 with Graves' ophthalmopathy. The CDR3 runs from the conserved cysteine through the conserved F or W. D genes are given only for firm matches. Some rows have no size entry. The others give once, few or many, or a class for an expanded clone.

j_call clone_size v_call d_call cdr3_aa cdr3_nt
TRBJ1-2 many TRBV7-6 NA CASSPGQNYGYTF TGTGCCAGCAGCCCGGGACAAAACTATGGCTACACCTTC
TRBJ2-3 few TRBV7-2 TRBD2 CASSLARAGGADTQYF TGTGCCAGCAGCTTAGCGCGGGCGGGAGGGGCAGATACGCAGTATTTT
TRBJ1-1 many TRBV12-3/TRBV12-4 TRBD1 CASSATGTENTEAFF TGTGCCAGCAGTGCAACCGGGACAGAGAACACTGAAGCTTTCTTT
TRBJ1-4 NA TRBV6-2/TRBV6-3 NA CASRTAQGSGEKLFF TGTGCCAGCAGGACGGCGCAGGGGTCTGGCGAAAAACTGTTTTTT
TRBJ1-5 few TRBV6-1 NA CASTNYGQPQHF TGTGCCAGCACGAATTATGGGCAGCCCCAGCATTTT
TRBJ1-2 many TRBV27 TRBD1 CASMGTGSRQGSYGYTF TGTGCCAGCATGGGAACGGGGAGCCGACAGGGTTCCTATGGCTACACCTTC
TRBJ2-1 many TRBV14 NA CASSQGGRGDYNEQFF TGTGCCAGCAGCCAAGGGGGCCGGGGCGACTACAATGAGCAGTTCTTC
TRBJ1-5 many TRBV5-6 NA CASSLTGPHQPQHF TGTGCCAGCAGCCTTACAGGGCCCCACCAGCCCCAGCATTTT
TRBJ2-1 many TRBV11-3 NA CASSQKTGWVQAANEQFF TGTGCCAGCAGCCAAAAAACAGGGTGGGTTCAGGCCGCGAATGAGCAGTTCTTC
TRBJ1-1 NA TRBV5-4 NA CASSLEGAPEAFF TGTGCCAGCAGCTTGGAAGGGGCCCCTGAAGCTTTCTTT
TRBJ1-1 few TRBV7-3 NA CASSPNSMNTEAFF TGTGCCAGCAGCCCGAACAGCATGAACACTGAAGCTTTCTTT
TRBJ2-3 many TRBV28 NA CASSSSEGTDTQYF TGTGCCAGCAGTTCTAGCGAAGGCACAGATACGCAGTATTTT
TRBJ2-6 many TRBV20-1 NA CSAPPMAGANVLTF TGCAGTGCCCCCCCAATGGCTGGGGCCAACGTCCTGACTTTC
TRBJ1-2 NA TRBV19 NA CASSIWGGPDGYTF TGTGCCAGTAGTATCTGGGGGGGTCCCGATGGCTACACCTTC
TRBJ2-5 many TRBV7-2 NA CASIIQGTQYF TGTGCCAGCATAATTCAAGGGACCCAGTACTTC
TRBJ2-7 NA TRBV29-1 NA CSVVDGSRYEQYF TGCAGCGTTGTCGACGGGAGTCGGTACGAGCAGTACTTC
TRBJ2-5 few TRBV2 NA CASRLRNQETQYF TGTGCCAGCAGGCTCAGAAACCAAGAGACCCAGTACTTC
TRBJ1-1 few TRBV7-3 NA CASSPRGGEAFF TGTGCCAGCAGCCCCAGGGGTGGGGAAGCTTTCTTT
TRBJ1-5 NA TRBV12-3/TRBV12-4 NA CASSPSSGPQHF TGTGCCAGCAGCCCAAGCTCGGGGCCCCAGCATTTT
TRBJ2-1 NA TRBV12-3/TRBV12-4 TRBD1 CASTPRQGYYEQFF TGTGCCAGCACGCCTCGACAGGGGTATTATGAGCAGTTCTTC
TRBJ2-5 many TRBV15 TRBD2 CATSRDRLAGETQYF TGTGCCACCAGCAGAGATCGTCTAGCGGGAGAGACCCAGTACTTC
TRBJ2-1 few TRBV6-6 NA CASSLLGPHRNEQFF TGTGCCAGCAGTCTACTCGGGCCCCACCGCAATGAGCAGTTCTTC
TRBJ2-1 many TRBV6-2/TRBV6-3 NA CASSWDGNEQFF TGTGCCAGCAGCTGGGACGGCAATGAGCAGTTCTTC
TRBJ1-5 many TRBV11-1 TRBD1 CASSSGTGGKLQHF TGTGCCAGCAGCTCCGGGACAGGGGGCAAGCTCCAGCATTTT
TRBJ2-7 NA TRBV29-1 NA CSVEDSVLQVEQYF TGCAGCGTTGAAGATTCAGTGTTACAGGTCGAGCAGTACTTC
TRBJ2-2 few TRBV19 NA CASSNANTGELFF TGTGCCAGTAGTAATGCGAACACCGGGGAGCTGTTTTTT
TRBJ2-1 many TRBV7-3 NA CASSRDRGEQFF TGTGCCAGCAGCCGGGACCGCGGAGAGCAGTTCTTC
TRBJ1-2 many TRBV20-1 NA CSATARETNYGYTF TGCAGTGCTACGGCGCGGGAAACTAACTATGGCTACACCTTC
TRBJ2-3 NA TRBV20-1 NA CSARGTVSTDTQYF TGCAGTGCTAGAGGCACAGTTAGCACAGATACGCAGTATTTT
TRBJ2-3 many TRBV28 TRBD2 CASSLVGREDSTDTQYF TGTGCCAGCAGTTTGGTTGGGCGGGAGGATAGCACAGATACGCAGTATTTT
TRBJ2-1 few TRBV28 NA CASRISARTYNNEQFF TGTGCCAGCAGGATTAGTGCCAGGACCTACAACAATGAGCAGTTCTTC
TRBJ2-7 many TRBV19 NA CASSIGGSYEQYF TGTGCCAGCAGCATCGGGGGCTCCTACGAGCAGTACTTC